This T cell receptor (beta chain) was recovered during a study of T cell responses to AZD1222 COVID-19 vaccine. About this clone: What it recognizes is unknown.

The study's findings and limits: Donors were mostly white British, more females; clonal diversity possibly underestimated. Repertoire sampling occurred only after the peak T cell response.

Clones were read by immunoSEQ multiplex PCR, and TCRdb kept only the in-frame ones, dropping some. The sample includes 150,000 to 200,000 clones, about 91% of them seen just once. Between the trimmed V and J ends, which lost 0 bases and 1 base, there was a span of 9 bases. Germline-derived CDR1 and CDR2 are SGHRS and YFSETQ. CDR3 size: 15 residues. Specimen: peripheral blood, collected 28 days after the second AZD1222 dose. The sequence came from an adult who received the AZD1222 COVID-19 vaccine. The V gene is TRBV5-1, the J gene TRBJ2-3; TRBD1 is a possible D gene (6 bases). As DNA, the CDR3 is TGCGCCAGCAGCTTGGTGGGGGCCGGCACAGATACGCAGTATTTT. Translating gives CASSLVGAGTDTQYF.